The subject of this entry is one T cell receptor (beta chain). This specimen comes from a study of technical replicates of blood from four donors. TCRdb's copy holds only in-frame clones and misses some; the assay was immunoSEQ multiplex PCR. The table records around 70,000 clones, 95% to 98% of them present only once. Per germline, CDR1 SGHNT and CDR2 YENEEA. V lost 6 bases and J 3 bases, leaving 9 bases between the germline ends. The CDR3 has 13 residues. This chain connects TRBV11-3 to TRBJ1-5; maybe TRBD1 (6 bases). Sequencing input: T cells isolated from PBMCs. The receptor was isolated from a human donor in good health. CDR3 amino acids: CASSRGANQPQHF. In nucleotides, the CDR3 is TGTGCCAGCAGTCGGGGGGCCAATCAGCCCCAGCATTTT.